One sample yielded the 8 T cell receptor beta chains listed below, sequenced in a study of early T cells in non-severe SARS-CoV-2 infection (dated by TCRdb to the early 2020s). The library relied on 5' RACE. The instrument given in TCRdb is NextSeq 500. TCRdb took the public reads, trimmed them with fastp at Q25, ran MiXCR for clone calling and kept in-frame beta chains. A single entry per CDR3 protein holds the most common genes and DNA from its merged rows. This sample has some 64,000 distinct CDR3 sequences in its table, and less than 12% of those were observed once. The top ten hold less than 20% of the sample. The specimen comprised whole blood, sampled at baseline. The source of these receptors is an adult who was a healthcare worker with PCR-confirmed SARS-CoV-2 infection or an uninfected control (not recorded which).

The table lists this clonotype with many counts. CDR3 amino acids: CASSLWAPGGRDEKLFF. The CDR3 DNA is TGTGCCAGCAGTTTATGGGCCCCCGGGGGGCGAGACGAAAAACTGTTTTTT. The genes are TRBV27 and TRBJ1-4; weak D call: TRBD1 (6 bases). Germline V CDR1 and CDR2: MNHEY, SMNVEV (reference sequence). The length of the CDR3 is 17 residues. With 1 base removed from V and 8 bases from J, the gap between germline ends came to 20 bases.

In this sample, this clonotype turned up many times. The junction differs from germline at one of its ends, possibly a read error. The chain has TRBV28 and TRBJ2-7; D remains unclear. Looked up from germline, CDR1 is MDHEN and CDR2 is SYDVKM. This CDR3 comprises 12 residues. CDR3 in DNA: TGTGCCAGCAGTTCTTACTCCAACGAGCAGTACTTC. Encoded protein: CASSSYSNEQYF.

The table lists this clonotype with a few counts. This chain uses TRBV28 with TRBJ2-7; D may be TRBD2 (5 bases). Per germline, CDR1 MDHEN and CDR2 SYDVKM. The V end was cut by 5 bases, the J end by 6 bases, with 17 bases between. The CDR3 runs 14 residues. The CDR3, as DNA: TGTGCCAGCAGTCGCCGGGGTCCAACCGCCGAGCAGTACTTC. It specifies CASSRRGPTAEQYF.

This chain uses TRBV7-2 with TRBJ2-2; D gene unclear. The CDR3 contains 15 residues. Trimming cost V 3 bases and J 1 base, with 9 bases left between them. Germline CDR1 is SGHTA and CDR2 is FQGNSA. CDR3 in DNA: TGTGCCAGCAGCTTTGTATGGGGGAACACCGGGGAGCTGTTTTTT. Its translation is CASSFVWGNTGELFF.

There are many counts of this clonotype. V is TRBV4-1 and J is TRBJ1-1; no clear D. This CDR3 has 17 residues. Germline loops: CDR1 MGHRA, CDR2 YSYEKL. The V gene lost 4 bases and the J gene lost 1 base, with 19 bases spanning the gap. The CDR3 here is CASSLYGVKRENTEAFF. DNA of the CDR3: TGCGCCAGCAGCCTTTACGGGGTGAAGAGGGAGAACACTGAAGCTTTCTTT.

J is TRBJ1-1 and V is TRBV7-9; perhaps TRBD1 as D (5 bases). The germline gives CDR1 SEHNR, CDR2 FQNEAQ (reference sequence). The V gene lost 3 bases and the J gene lost 4 bases, with 15 bases spanning the gap. The length of the CDR3 is 15 residues. The CDR3 DNA is TGTGCCAGCAGCTTGGGGGTTGGAGGTCTCACTGAAGCTTTCTTT. It encodes CASSLGVGGLTEAFF.

The chain recombines TRBV6-5 with TRBJ2-1; D may be TRBD2 (6 bases). The germline V gene has CDR1 MNHEY and CDR2 SVGAGI. The CDR3 consists of 15 residues. The V end lost 0 bases, the J end lost 8 bases, and 14 bases lay between the germline ends. The CDR3 spells CASSYSGGVVHEQFF. The CDR3 DNA reads as TGTGCCAGCAGTTACTCAGGCGGGGTGGTGCATGAGCAGTTCTTC.

This clonotype was seen many times. The chain carries TRBV29-1 and TRBJ2-1; 9 positions agree with TRBD2. The CDR3 extends over 13 amino acids. V was clipped by 5 bases and J by 6 bases; unmatched bases: 5. CDR1 and CDR2 (germline): SQVTM, ANQGSEA. Here the CDR3 DNA reads TGCAGCGTTCACCCGGGACTAGCCAATGAGCAGTTCTTC. Translated, it gives CSVHPGLANEQFF.